Detailed here is one T cell receptor beta chain. The sample comes from a study of blood T cell repertoires in COVID-19. Study-wide background: COVID-19 samples collected from the United States, Italy and Spain covered acute and convalescent phases. PBMCs, B-cell-depleted T cells, or T cells provided the cDNA or gDNA that made up the material.

The CDR3 has 14 amino acids. Trimming pared 4 bases from V and 4 bases from J, leaving 11 bases between. Per the germline V gene, CDR1 is SGHAT and CDR2 is FQNNGV. Original data processing: Reference gene primer amplification yielded estimated nucleated cell counts. The assay was immunoSEQ multiplex PCR, and TCRdb's table has in-frame clones only and misses some. V and J calls and clone size are those listed in that table; D and trimming were worked out from the DNA. The sample consists of 91,000 or so clones, 86% of them appearing once. The receptor's source is a woman aged 55-70 years in a cohort sampled during active or convalescent COVID-19. The chain combines TRBV11-2 with TRBJ2-1; D remains ambiguous. The sample comprised peripheral blood. The chain's CDR3 is CASSSATMYNEQFF. CDR3 nucleotide sequence: TGTGCCAGCAGCTCGGCCACTATGTACAATGAGCAGTTCTTC.